This T cell receptor (beta chain) was observed in a study of shared clonotypes between healthy human individuals. Findings and limits, study-wide: Researchers sampled blood only, noting tissue repertoires likely differ.

Regarding this clone: Antigen specificity is unknown.

Trimming cost V 2 bases and J 2 bases, with 16 bases left between them. The CDR3 consists of 17 residues. Looked up from germline, CDR1 is KGHSH and CDR2 is LQKENI. Repertoires were generated with immunoSEQ multiplex PCR, while TCRdb's copy carries only in-frame clones and drops some. The sample lists approximately 2,000,000 clones; 80% to 95% were seen once. Specimen: naive CD4+ T cells from PBMCs. Subset meaning: CD45RA+ positively selected. The source of this sequence is a man younger than 35 in good health. Some clones in this sample may be carry-over from other donors' samples. The chain couples TRBV18 to TRBJ1-5, with D tentatively TRBD1 (6 bases). CDR3 coding DNA: TGTGCCAGCTCACCAACCTTGGGGGGCCTAGGCAATCAGCCCCAGCATTTT. The encoded protein is CASSPTLGGLGNQPQHF.